The clone carrying this TCR beta chain occurred many times. Unique molecular identifiers were used to barcode this TCRbeta library. TCRdb fed the PCR reads into MiXCR, producing one record per CDR3 protein. The table has 440,000 or so distinct CDR3 sequences, about a tenth seen once. This sample is part of a study of T-cell reconstitution after alpha-beta-depleted transplantation in children. The sequence came from a human donor who donated a stem cell graft to a child with acute myeloid leukemia. The sequencing here drew on PBMCs from the stem cell graft donor, taken from the stem cell graft.

The CDR3 bases are TGTGCCAGCAGCCAAGTACTCTCGGCCAACGAGCAGTTCTTC. Its protein product is CASSQVLSANEQFF. The chain has TRBV14 and TRBJ2-1; D not certain. CDR3 length: 14 residues. CDR1 and CDR2 from the germline V gene are SGHDN and FVKESK. V was shortened by 1 base and J by 10 bases, with 14 bases between the two germline ends.